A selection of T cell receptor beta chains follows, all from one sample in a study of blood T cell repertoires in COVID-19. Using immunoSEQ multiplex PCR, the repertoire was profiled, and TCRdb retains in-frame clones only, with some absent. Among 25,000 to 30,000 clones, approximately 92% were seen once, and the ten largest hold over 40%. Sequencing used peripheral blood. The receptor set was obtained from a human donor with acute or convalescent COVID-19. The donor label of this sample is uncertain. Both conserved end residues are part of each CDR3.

cdr3_aa: CASSPNGLNTEAFF
v_call: TRBV18

cdr3_aa: CASSYERGEQTQYF
v_call: TRBV6-5

cdr3_aa: CASAIRGQGHGYTF
v_call: TRBV5-5

cdr3_aa: CASSMPSGSVEQFF
v_call: TRBV19

cdr3_aa: CASSSLRVGGSNQPQHF
v_call: TRBV19

cdr3_aa: CASRKLASGELFF
v_call: TRBV21-1

cdr3_aa: CASSQLAQGNYGYTF
v_call: TRBV14

cdr3_aa: CASRLVSNYATNEKLFF
v_call: TRBV12-2

cdr3_aa: CAWSKLAGVYEQYF
v_call: TRBV30

cdr3_aa: CASSYSIGAPGDNLNTEAFF
v_call: TRBV6-2/TRBV6-3

cdr3_aa: CASSYQGGNTEAFF
v_call: TRBV18

cdr3_aa: CASSRSGTAYLNYGYTF
v_call: TRBV6-2/TRBV6-3

cdr3_aa: CASSARDDAYEQYF
v_call: TRBV18

cdr3_aa: CASTLRRGANEKLFF
v_call: TRBV11-1

cdr3_aa: CASSRGLAGVEETQYF
v_call: TRBV5-5

cdr3_aa: CASSPSPGFQPQHF
v_call: TRBV18

cdr3_aa: CASIPARDRYRQAYGYTF
v_call: TRBV6-2/TRBV6-3

cdr3_aa: CASSPTGFYGYTF
v_call: TRBV7-9

cdr3_aa: CASSQGTGSSTAFF
v_call: TRBV3-1/TRBV3-2

cdr3_aa: CASSSATGVETQYF
v_call: TRBV19

cdr3_aa: CASSPDREGSQPQHF
v_call: TRBV18

cdr3_aa: CASSYGQGMNTEAFF
v_call: TRBV6-2/TRBV6-3

cdr3_aa: CASSPGTRVKSTDTQYF
v_call: TRBV2

cdr3_aa: CASSDPGTGKETQYF
v_call: TRBV25-1

cdr3_aa: CASSQDQGAPQHF
v_call: TRBV3-1/TRBV3-2

cdr3_aa: CASSPPEGANQPQHF
v_call: TRBV21-1

cdr3_aa: CASSANGGLDNEQFF
v_call: TRBV9

cdr3_aa: CASTHRGNTEAFF
v_call: TRBV19

cdr3_aa: CASSQGNFGEAFF
v_call: TRBV3-1/TRBV3-2

cdr3_aa: CASSYSGTTDTQYF
v_call: TRBV6-4

cdr3_aa: CASSLDGTENSPLHF
v_call: TRBV11-2

cdr3_aa: CASSSMTSGSTDTQYF
v_call: TRBV6-5

cdr3_aa: CASGTGGNYGYTF
v_call: TRBV2

cdr3_aa: CASSERAGGPSEQYF
v_call: TRBV6-1

cdr3_aa: CASSTRGGRKRANTGELFF
v_call: TRBV7-6

cdr3_aa: CATSLRGFSYNEQFF
v_call: TRBV15

cdr3_aa: CASSRTANNSPLHF
v_call: TRBV19

cdr3_aa: CASSLGVTHIPGTQYF
v_call: TRBV5-4

cdr3_aa: CASSSSEGAQRVDTQYF
v_call: TRBV5-5

cdr3_aa: CASSPTSYEQYF
v_call: TRBV18

cdr3_aa: CATSKGQGKRDQPQHF
v_call: TRBV15

cdr3_aa: CASSQGQSTDTQYF
v_call: TRBV6-5